The next 4 T cell receptor beta chains were all read from a single sample in a study of T cell changes during pregnancy in multiple sclerosis. Produced via immunoSEQ multiplex PCR; TCRdb's table is partial and in-frame only. The table has tens of thousands of clones, around 90% seen once. The sample in question was peripheral blood, obtained in the first trimester of pregnancy. All receptors derive from a female donor in good health, enrolled as a control in a pregnancy study.

This sequence joins TRBV14 and TRBJ2-7, with D possibly TRBD1 on 6 matching bases. The germline CDR1 and CDR2 sequences are SGHDN and FVKESK. V was trimmed by 4 bases and J by 3 bases, leaving 10 bases between them. The CDR3 runs 13 residues. CDR3 in amino acids: CASSRYRDYEQYF. The CDR3 DNA reads as TGTGCCAGCAGCCGTTACAGGGACTACGAGCAGTACTTC.

The chain has TRBV4-3 and TRBJ1-5; D is possibly TRBD1 (5 bases). Trimming took 4 bases from V and 0 from J, leaving 10 bases between them. The germline V gene encodes CDR1 LGHNA and CDR2 YSLEER. The CDR3 runs to 15 residues. The CDR3 nucleotides read TGCGCCAGCAGCCCTTACAGGACTAGCAATCAGCCCCAGCATTTT. Translated: CASSPYRTSNQPQHF.

The V gene is TRBV9, the J gene TRBJ1-1; D not certain. This CDR3 has 13 amino acids. V was trimmed by 0 bases and J by 4 bases, leaving 7 bases between them. CDR1 SGDLS and CDR2 YYNGEE come from the germline V gene. The chain's CDR3 is CASSVDPGTEAFF. The CDR3 DNA is TGTGCCAGCAGCGTAGATCCAGGCACTGAAGCTTTCTTT.

CDR3 amino acids: CAWSPRGGVDTQYF. CDR3 coding DNA: TGTGCCTGGAGTCCGCGGGGCGGAGTGGATACGCAGTATTTT. The chain employs TRBV30 and TRBJ2-3; D is possibly TRBD2 (6 bases). The CDR3 runs to 14 residues. Germline CDR1 reads GTSNPN; CDR2 reads SVGIG (reference sequence). Between the trimmed V and J ends, which lost 2 bases and 6 bases, there was a span of 15 bases.